This TCR beta chain was obtained from a study of beta chain features in type 1 diabetes listed by TCRdb under 2018. Turning to the overall study: Mean age, gender distribution, total cell number and subset yield were not different between patients and healthy donors. A total of 90 million to 120 million sorted cells were examined across all samples, and a strong correlation was observed between cell number per subset and RNA yield. The study compared TCRB repertoires of sorted circulating CD4+ T cell subsets between recently diagnosed type 1 diabetes patients and matched healthy donors. Regulatory and stem cell-like memory subsets were obtained from only 8 patients and about eight healthy donors, while naive and central memory subsets were obtained from all 30 or so donors.

This clone has just a few counts. This clone's antigen is unknown. No base-level quality is on record; no much larger clone is a single base apart. The entire isolated RNA was reverse transcribed using the High Capacity cDNA Reverse Transcription Kit, and thus expressed TCRB transcripts were sequenced. Naive, central memory and regulatory T cell samples underwent deep immunoSEQ sequencing, averaging roughly 3.5 million total reads per sample. Sorted cells were lysed in RLT buffer, and RNA was extracted using DNase-treated RNeasy Micro or Mini kits according to cell number. To prevent cross-contamination, each cell subset was processed individually, whereas patient and healthy donor samples were processed jointly. The immunoSEQ multiplex PCR was used to amplify TCRB sequences from cDNA, yielding 87-bp fragments that span the CDR3 region. Sequencing of the amplicons was done on the Illumina HiSeq platform. For the original study's pipeline: PCR bias was computationally corrected using synthetic template baselines, reads within Hamming distance 2 were collapsed, and singletons that could not be merged were discarded. Reads were aligned against IMGT to assign V, D and J genes, CDR3 length and insertions or deletions at six rearrangement sites. Within each subset, clonotype counts were normalized to the number of sorted cells before true diversity and Gini coefficients were calculated with the tcR R package. The overlap coefficient, calculated on TCRB nucleotide sequences, was used to measure repertoire sharing. Out-of-frame TCRB sequences from naive cells were analyzed to stand in for the pre-selection repertoire. In its TCRdb copy, this immuneACCESS table keeps in-frame sequences only and misses some clones. Where compared with another copy, unresolved V genes explain less than half of these, and the others have no known cause. V, J and clone size were drawn from that table, and D and trimming were deduced from the DNA. This sample is represented by 300,000 to 400,000 clones; about 12% of them were singletons. The ten largest make up roughly 0.015% of the sample.

A single peripheral blood draw of approximately 100 mL on average was collected from each donor into heparinised tubes. Naive, central memory, regulatory and stem cell-like memory CD4+ T cells were sorted on a BD FACSAria II using a panel including CD45RO, CCR7, CD25, CD127, CD95 and CD27. All sorted populations exceeded 95% purity. PBMCs were separated immediately by Lymphoprep density gradient centrifugation and were stained directly, without being cultured. So that batch effects would be minimized, each experiment stained and sorted samples in pairs, pairing one healthy donor with one patient. A distance of 24 bases separates the germline ends of V and J, which lose 4 bases and 4 bases respectively. CDR1 and CDR2 (SGHDN, FVKESK) derive from the germline V gene. The CDR3 covers 18 residues, taking in both the cysteine and the phenylalanine. Left in the record is the CDR3 DNA by itself, 54 bases read in frame from the first base.

Overall results and qualifications from the work: At VDJ recombination sites, patients with type 1 diabetes made fewer insertions and deleted more nucleotides, a pattern implying thymic rearrangement abnormalities. Because cDNA was sequenced instead of genomic DNA, highly expressing activated cells could be over-represented, though the groups showed no difference in activation or CD3 levels. Type 1 diabetes patients showed a moderate but significant shortening of TCRB CDR3 length in all four CD4+ subsets. PCR may preferentially amplify shorter templates, but because patient and control samples were amplified and corrected together, any resulting skew would affect both groups equally. Only small numbers of individuals were included in the HLA sub-analyses, which left unresolved whether HLA type had any influence on TCRB rearrangement. Naive, central memory and regulatory TCRB repertoires appeared to be more similar among patients than among healthy donors.

This chain joins TRBV14 to TRBJ2-3; TRBD1 might be the D gene, on 5 matching bases. This clonotype originated in a man in his late teens or twenties in good health. Sequenced input: naive CD4+ T cells from blood. The meaning of the sample's cell subset or site label: true naive CD4+ T cells. The CDR3 amino acid sequence is: CASSRLTLIRASADTQYF. Here is the DNA: TGTGCCAGCAGCCGACTTACACTCATCAGGGCTTCTGCAGATACGCAGTATTTT. Full variable domain (CDR3 extended with the reference TRBV14 and TRBJ2-3 proteins): EAGVTQFPSHSVIEKGQTVTLRCDPISGHDNLYWYRRVMGKEIKFLLHFVKESKQDESGMPNNRFLAERTGGTYSTLKVQPAELEDSGVYFCASSRLTLIRASADTQYFGPGTRLTVL.